This TCR beta chain was identified in a study of OX40 agonist ivuxolimab in advanced cancers. The wider study: Patients received ivuxolimab, an agonistic anti-OX40 (CD134) antibody. Patients were roughly 83% male with ages about 23 to 79, mean approximately 55. Regarding the study as a whole: On average, CD8+ T cells had more expanded clones than CD4+.

Patients with a history of autoimmune disease or on systemic immunosuppression were excluded. Regarding this clone: What it binds is unknown.

V lost 5 bases to trimming and J lost 2 bases; unmatched junction nucleotides: 7. Germline loops: CDR1 MNHEY, CDR2 SVGAGI. The CDR3 is 15 residues long. Sequencing was performed with immunoSEQ multiplex PCR; in TCRdb, only in-frame clones are kept and a portion is missing. This table has about 73,000 clones, 90% appearing once. The material sequenced was CD4+ or CD8+ T cells sorted from blood, taken in a trial of the OX40 agonist ivuxolimab. The rearrangement links TRBV6-5 to TRBJ2-5; 8 positions agree with TRBD1. The receptor was isolated from an adult with an advanced solid tumor such as melanoma, head and neck, liver or kidney cancer. CDR3 nucleotide sequence: TGTGCCAGCAGTAGGGGGACAGGAAGGCAAGAGACCCAGTACTTC. Encoded protein: CASSRGTGRQETQYF.